These T cell receptor beta chains were read from a single sample in a study of blood T cell repertoires in COVID-19. TCRdb's copy holds only in-frame clones and misses some; the assay was immunoSEQ multiplex PCR. The sample shows around 420,000 clones, over 75% of them seen only once. Sequences were obtained from PBMCs or T cells enriched from blood (not recorded which). Every receptor here comes from a middle-aged woman with acute COVID-19. CDR3s include the opening cysteine and the closing phenylalanine or tryptophan. The order of the fields is V gene, clone size, J gene, D gene, CDR3 DNA, CDR3 protein. D genes are given only for firm matches. The size field is filled for only some rows; it gives once, few, many or a size class.

V: TRBV3-1/TRBV3-2; size: -; J: TRBJ1-1; D: TRBD1; DNA: TGTGCCAGCAGCCAAGAAGAGGGGGCGTGGACTGAAGCTTTCTTT; CDR3: CASSQEEGAWTEAFF
V: TRBV24-1; size: -; J: TRBJ1-4; D: TRBD1; DNA: TGTGCCACCAGTGATTTTGAGGGACAGGGCTGTGAAAAACTGTTTTTT; CDR3: CATSDFEGQGCEKLFF
V: TRBV10-1; size: -; J: TRBJ2-7; D: TRBD2; DNA: TGCGCCAGCAGTAACACGGGACTAGCGGGGGAGCGACCCTACGAGCAGTACTTC; CDR3: CASSNTGLAGERPYEQYF
V: TRBV12-5; size: -; J: TRBJ1-5; D: TRBD1; DNA: TGTGCTAGTGGTTTGGTAGGGGGCGTTTGGCAGCCCCAGCATTTT; CDR3: CASGLVGGVWQPQHF
V: TRBV7-8; size: -; J: TRBJ1-5; D: TRBD1; DNA: TGTGCCAGCAGCTATACAGGGGGCCCGAATCAGCCCCAGCATTTT; CDR3: CASSYTGGPNQPQHF
V: TRBV29-1; size: once; J: TRBJ1-1; D: TRBD1; DNA: TGCAGCGGGGGACAGATTAACACTGAAGCTTTCTTT; CDR3: CSGGQINTEAFF
V: TRBV29-1; size: few; J: TRBJ2-3; D: -; DNA: TGCAGCGTTGACGGGGACACAGATACGCAGTATTTT; CDR3: CSVDGDTDTQYF
V: TRBV12-3/TRBV12-4; size: -; J: TRBJ2-7; D: -; DNA: TGTGCCAGCAGCTTTGACAGGCCCTACGAGCAGTACTTC; CDR3: CASSFDRPYEQYF
V: TRBV5-1; size: -; J: TRBJ2-7; D: TRBD2; DNA: TGCGCCAGCAGCTTGGAAGTCATAGCGGGGGGAACCTACGAGCAGTACTTC; CDR3: CASSLEVIAGGTYEQYF
V: TRBV10-3; size: once; J: TRBJ2-3; D: -; DNA: TGTGCCATCAGACTAGCAAAGAACGCAGATACGCAGTATTTT; CDR3: CAIRLAKNADTQYF
V: TRBV6-1; size: -; J: TRBJ1-5; D: TRBD1; DNA: TGTGCCAGCAGTGCCTTGGACAGGGGCAGCAATCAGCCCCAGCATTTT; CDR3: CASSALDRGSNQPQHF
V: TRBV18; size: -; J: TRBJ1-4; D: TRBD1; DNA: TGTGCCAGCTCACCCGGGACAGGGGGCGGCGAAAAACTGTTTTTT; CDR3: CASSPGTGGGEKLFF
V: TRBV20-1; size: -; J: TRBJ2-1; D: TRBD2; DNA: TGCAGTGCGAGGGGACTAGCGGGGGAGTTCTTC; CDR3: CSARGLAGEFF
V: TRBV6-2/TRBV6-3; size: once; J: TRBJ2-1; D: -; DNA: TGTGCCAGCAGTTACTCTCCCGGGAGTCACAATGAGCAGTTCTTC; CDR3: CASSYSPGSHNEQFF
V: TRBV29-1; size: once; J: TRBJ2-3; D: TRBD1; DNA: TGCAGCGTTGAGAGGACAGGGGGCCAACTGGGCACGCAGTATTTT; CDR3: CSVERTGGQLGTQYF
V: TRBV11-2; size: -; J: TRBJ2-7; D: -; DNA: TGTGCCAGCAGCTTAGGGCCTACGGGAGCCTACGAGCAGTACTTC; CDR3: CASSLGPTGAYEQYF
V: TRBV19; size: -; J: TRBJ1-1; D: -; DNA: TGTGCCAGTAAGCCTGGGAGGGGTAACGCTGAAGCTTTCTTT; CDR3: CASKPGRGNAEAFF
V: TRBV7-8; size: -; J: TRBJ1-6; D: TRBD1; DNA: TGTGCCAGCAGCTTATTCCGGGACAGTAATTCACCCCTCCACTTT; CDR3: CASSLFRDSNSPLHF
V: TRBV29-1; size: -; J: TRBJ1-4; D: -; DNA: TGCAGCGTTGAAACAGGGAGGGGTGAAAAACTGTTTTTT; CDR3: CSVETGRGEKLFF
V: TRBV6-5; size: once; J: TRBJ2-3; D: -; DNA: TGTGCCAGCAGAACAACCCCGGGTAGCACAGATACGCAGTATTTT; CDR3: CASRTTPGSTDTQYF
V: TRBV19; size: -; J: TRBJ1-1; D: -; DNA: TGTGCCAGTAGTCCATGGACAGCAGACACTGAAGCTTTCTTT; CDR3: CASSPWTADTEAFF
V: TRBV9; size: -; J: TRBJ1-1; D: -; DNA: TGTGCCAGCAGCCCCCACAAGGGAGTCACTGAAGCTTTCTTT; CDR3: CASSPHKGVTEAFF
V: TRBV4-2; size: -; J: TRBJ1-1; D: -; DNA: TGTGCCAGCAGCCAAGATGGGGACATGAACACTGAAGCTTTCTTT; CDR3: CASSQDGDMNTEAFF
V: TRBV19; size: -; J: TRBJ1-5; D: -; DNA: TGTGCCAGCCACAGTAGCAATCAGCCCCAGCATTTT; CDR3: CASHSSNQPQHF
V: TRBV30; size: once; J: TRBJ1-6; D: TRBD1; DNA: TGTGCCTGGAGTGTTGGACAGGGCAATTCACCCCTCCACTTT; CDR3: CAWSVGQGNSPLHF
V: TRBV5-1; size: few; J: TRBJ2-7; D: TRBD1; DNA: TGCGCCAGCAGCTTGTCCCGGGACAGCATCTCCTACGAGCAGTACTTC; CDR3: CASSLSRDSISYEQYF
V: TRBV2; size: -; J: TRBJ2-2; D: TRBD2; DNA: TGTGCCAGCAGTGGACTAGCGGGGGGCACCGGGGAGCTGTTTTTT; CDR3: CASSGLAGGTGELFF
V: TRBV14; size: -; J: TRBJ2-1; D: TRBD2; DNA: TGTGCCAGCAGCCAAAGAAGGGGACTAGCGGGGGGGCAGAATGAGCAGTTCTTC; CDR3: CASSQRRGLAGGQNEQFF
V: TRBV25-1; size: -; J: TRBJ1-1; D: -; DNA: TGTGCCAGCAGTCACCTCAGGGAAAACACTGAAGCTTTCTTT; CDR3: CASSHLRENTEAFF
V: TRBV10-3; size: -; J: TRBJ2-5; D: TRBD1; DNA: TGTGCCATCAGTGCGAATCCGGGACAGGGGCAGGAGACCCAGTACTTC; CDR3: CAISANPGQGQETQYF
V: TRBV6-5; size: -; J: TRBJ1-1; D: -; DNA: TGTGCCAGCAGTTACCACGACAGTACTGAAGCTTTCTTT; CDR3: CASSYHDSTEAFF
V: TRBV7-9; size: once; J: TRBJ1-1; D: TRBD1; DNA: TGTGCCAGCAGCTGGGACAGGGGGCTCGGCACTGAAGCTTTCTTT; CDR3: CASSWDRGLGTEAFF
V: TRBV19; size: -; J: TRBJ1-5; D: -; DNA: TGTGCCAGTAGTATCGGGGGGGGCGGGCAGCCCCAGCATTTT; CDR3: CASSIGGGGQPQHF
V: TRBV5-1; size: -; J: TRBJ1-1; D: TRBD1; DNA: TGCGCCAGCAGCTCACAGGGGAGTGGCACTGAAGCTTTCTTT; CDR3: CASSSQGSGTEAFF
V: TRBV11-2; size: -; J: TRBJ1-1; D: TRBD1; DNA: TGTGCCAGCAGCTCACAGGGGGCGCAGACTGAAGCTTTCTTT; CDR3: CASSSQGAQTEAFF
V: TRBV7-2; size: -; J: TRBJ2-5; D: TRBD2; DNA: TGTGCCAGCAGCTCCACGGGGGGGCGCGAGACCCAGTACTTC; CDR3: CASSSTGGRETQYF
V: TRBV5-1; size: -; J: TRBJ1-1; D: TRBD1; DNA: TGCGCCAGCAGCGGACAGGGTCGCGGGAACACTGAAGCTTTCTTT; CDR3: CASSGQGRGNTEAFF
V: TRBV3-1/TRBV3-2; size: -; J: TRBJ2-5; D: -; DNA: TGTGCCAGCAGCCTATACAGGGATGGAGAGACCCAGTACTTC; CDR3: CASSLYRDGETQYF
V: TRBV7-6; size: -; J: TRBJ1-3; D: -; DNA: TGTGCCAGCAGCTTAGGGGGGGTCTCTGGAAACACCATATATTTT; CDR3: CASSLGGVSGNTIYF
V: TRBV13; size: -; J: TRBJ1-4; D: -; DNA: TGTGCCAGCAGCCCTGGACACTCGATGGAGCGGGCTCGTGAAAAACTGTTTTTT; CDR3: CASSPGHSMERAREKLFF